The 27 T cell receptor beta chains below all came from one sample that was sequenced in a study of glioma-infiltrating T cells. Amplification of TCR alpha and beta CDR3 regions from RNA used iRepertoire nested multiplex PCR. MiXCR, applied by TCRdb to the multiplex PCR reads, yields one record per CDR3 protein. The sample consists of some 150,000 distinct CDR3 sequences, about two fifths of them appearing once. Material for sequencing was glioma tissue, nonneoplastic brain tissue, or PBMCs (not recorded which). These receptors originate from a human donor with low-grade glioma or glioblastoma, undergoing nonglioma brain surgery, or in good health (not recorded which).

This rearrangement joins TRBV2 to TRBJ2-1; D gene uncertain. V lost 1 base and J 9 bases, leaving 7 bases between the germline ends. In germline, CDR1 is SNHLY, CDR2 FYNNEI. The CDR3 covers 12 residues. CDR3 residues: CASSEGRFEQFF. The CDR3 DNA reads TGTGCCAGCAGTGAAGGACGATTTGAGCAGTTCTTC. The variable domain in full, completed from reference TRBV2 and TRBJ2-1, reads EPEVTQTPSHQVTQMGQEVILRCVPISNHLYFYWYRQILGQKVEFLVSFYNNEISEKSEIFDDQFSVERPDGSNFTLKIRSTKLEDSAMYFCASSEGRFEQFFGPGTRLTVL.

The chain recombines TRBV20-1 with TRBJ1-5; 7 nucleotides line up with TRBD1. The V and J ends lost 3 bases and 4 bases, in that order; junction bases with no gene match: 6. The CDR3 has 14 amino acids. The germline gives CDR1 DFQATT, CDR2 SNEGSKA (reference sequence). CDR3 residues: CSASGDRDNQPQHF. The CDR3 DNA follows: TGCAGTGCTAGTGGTGACAGGGATAATCAGCCCCAGCATTTT.

The J gene is TRBJ1-2, the V gene TRBV6-1; maybe TRBD1 (6 bases). Germline CDR1 is MNHNS and CDR2 is SASEGT. The CDR3 is 13 amino acids. The V and J ends lost 5 bases and 5 bases respectively, with 12 bases between them. Here the CDR3 reads CASSSRGQYGYTF. CDR3 in DNA: TGTGCCAGCAGTTCACGGGGGCAATATGGCTACACCTTC.

The CDR3 spells CASSREGRRTDTQYF. The CDR3, as DNA: TGTGCCAGCAGTCGTGAAGGGAGGCGCACAGATACGCAGTATTTT. The chain is built from TRBV3-1 and TRBJ2-3, with D possibly matching TRBD2 (6 bases). Between the trimmed V and J ends, which lost 6 bases and 1 base, there was a span of 14 bases. CDR3 length equals 15 residues. The germline gives CDR1 LGHDT, CDR2 YNNKEL (reference sequence).

This chain links TRBV10-3 with TRBJ2-5; TRBD2 agrees at 9 bases. CDR1 ENHRY and CDR2 SYGVKD come from the germline V gene. Trimming took 0 bases from V and 1 from J; bases not matched to a gene: 3. The CDR3 loop spans 16 amino acids. The CDR3 bases are TGTGCCATCAGTGAGTCGGCGGGAGGGCCCCAAGAGACCCAGTACTTC. Translation: CAISESAGGPQETQYF.

J is TRBJ2-7 and V is TRBV20-1, with 12 nucleotides matching TRBD2. Germline V lookup: CDR1 DFQATT, CDR2 SNEGSKA (reference sequence). The CDR3 contains 16 residues. The V gene end was trimmed by 0 bases and the J gene end by 2 bases; junction bases not matched to a gene: 5. The CDR3 here is CSARDRSSGGAYEQYF. CDR3 DNA: TGCAGTGCTAGAGATCGGTCTAGCGGGGGGGCCTACGAGCAGTACTTC.

The rearrangement joins TRBV20-1 to TRBJ2-5, with a weak D call TRBD2 (6 bases). The CDR3 has 13 amino acids. V lost 1 base to trimming and J lost 1 base, with 7 bases between them. Germline loops: CDR1 DFQATT, CDR2 SNEGSKA (reference sequence). CDR3 nucleotide sequence: TGCAGTGCTAGAGCTAGCGCCCAAGAGACCCAGTACTTC. This sequence encodes CSARASAQETQYF.

This clonotype has more than one count but fewer than ten. The chain employs TRBV6-1 and TRBJ2-7, with a tentative D call TRBD2 (6 bases). Trimming cost V 8 bases and J 2 bases, with 10 bases left between them. The CDR3 is made up of 12 amino acids. Germline-derived CDR1 and CDR2 are MNHNS and SASEGT. This CDR3 is CASSSDTYEQYF. The CDR3 coding sequence is TGTGCCAGCTCTAGCGATACCTACGAGCAGTACTTC.

The chain combines TRBV4-1 with TRBJ2-5; D may be TRBD1 (6 bases). The CDR3 runs to 17 residues. Germline CDR1 reads MGHRA; CDR2 reads YSYEKL. V was pared by 1 base and J by 2 bases, with 17 bases between. Here the CDR3 reads CASSQGKTGYGQETQYF. Here the CDR3 DNA reads TGCGCCAGCAGCCAAGGAAAAACAGGGTACGGTCAAGAGACCCAGTACTTC.

This clonotype appeared a few times. J is TRBJ2-7 and V is TRBV20-1, with D perhaps matching TRBD2 (5 bases). CDR1 is DFQATT, CDR2 SNEGSKA, per germline (reference sequence). V was cut by 2 bases and J by 1 base, with 9 bases left in between. The CDR3 is made up of 13 amino acids. The CDR3 here is CSARLAPSYEQYF. CDR3 bases: TGCAGTGCTAGATTAGCGCCGTCCTACGAGCAGTACTTC.

This sequence joins TRBV7-2 and TRBJ1-5, with a tentative D call TRBD1 (6 bases). This CDR3 is 14 amino acids long. V gave up 2 bases and J gave up 4 bases, with 9 bases separating them. The germline gives CDR1 SGHTA, CDR2 FQGNSA. The DNA of the CDR3 is TGTGCCAGCAGCTTACGTCAGGGGAATCAGCCCCAGCATTTT. It is translated as CASSLRQGNQPQHF.

The chain has TRBV20-1 and TRBJ2-5, with TRBD2 matching 7 bases. Germline V CDR1 and CDR2: DFQATT, SNEGSKA (reference sequence). The CDR3 has 14 amino acids. The trim removed 0 bases at V and 4 bases at J, leaving 5 bases unmatched. The CDR3 nucleotides read TGCAGTGCTAGAGATGGGACTAAGCCAGAGACCCAGTACTTC. This encodes CSARDGTKPETQYF.

Only a few counts were recorded for this clonotype. The V gene is TRBV5-1, the J gene TRBJ1-2; no clear D. CDR1 is SGHRS, CDR2 YFSETQ, per germline. The CDR3 has 12 residues. The ends were cut back, 1 base at V and 11 bases at J, with 12 bases in the middle. CDR3 region: CASSLWTGMYTF. The CDR3, as DNA: TGCGCCAGCAGCTTGTGGACGGGGATGTACACCTTC.

For this clonotype: An end of the junction does not agree with germline; a read error may underlie this. V is TRBV19 and J is TRBJ2-5; the match to TRBD2 covers 11 bases. CDR3 length equals 15 residues. Germline assignment: CDR1 LNHDA and CDR2 SQIVND (reference sequence). The CDR3 region is CPSAPSGTSGETQYF. CDR3 DNA: TGTCCCAGTGCTCCCTCTGGGACTAGCGGAGAGACCCAGTACTTC.

In this sample, this clonotype turned up a few times. The V and J genes are TRBV4-1 and TRBJ2-3; D gene unclear. The CDR3 spans 17 residues. The V end lost 0 bases, the J end lost 0 bases, and 13 bases lay between the germline ends. Looked up from germline, CDR1 is MGHRA and CDR2 is YSYEKL. CDR3 bases: TGCGCCAGCAGCCAAGATCCCGGAGCGTTTAGCACAGATACGCAGTATTTT. This codes for CASSQDPGAFSTDTQYF.

The chain couples TRBV5-5 to TRBJ2-3, with TRBD1 as a possible D gene (6 bases). The V gene lost 2 bases and the J gene lost 1 base, with 11 bases spanning the gap. The CDR3 contains 15 residues. CDR1 and CDR2 from the germline V gene are SGHKS and YYEKEE (reference sequence). In nucleotides, the CDR3 is TGTGCCAGCAGCTTTTACAGGGAGCGCACAGATACGCAGTATTTT. Translating it yields CASSFYRERTDTQYF. The whole variable domain, filled in from reference TRBV5-5 and TRBJ2-3, reads DAGVTQSPTHLIKTRGQQVTLRCSPISGHKSVSWYQQVLGQGPQFIFQYYEKEERGRGNFPDRFSARQFPNYSSELNVNALLLGDSALYLCASSFYRERTDTQYFGPGTRLTVL.

The chain has TRBV5-4 and TRBJ2-5; 13 bases line up with TRBD2. Germline lookup yields CDR1 SGHNT and CDR2 YYREEE (reference sequence). The CDR3 extends over 16 amino acids. The J segment lost 5 bases and the V segment lost 4 bases, leaving 8 bases of the junction unmatched. The CDR3 sequence is CASSGGTSGVMETQYF. The CDR3 bases are TGTGCCAGCAGCGGAGGGACTAGCGGGGTAATGGAGACCCAGTACTTC.

This clonotype has at least ten counts. The genes are TRBV28 and TRBJ1-1; D gene unclear. Looked up from germline, CDR1 is MDHEN and CDR2 is SYDVKM. The CDR3 is 11 residues long. V shed 10 bases and J shed 2 bases, with 8 bases lying between them. CDR3 DNA sequence: TGTGCCACCGACACCAACACTGAAGCTTTCTTT. Residues: CATDTNTEAFF.

Note on this clonotype: One base away lies a much larger clone, so this may be a sequencing read error. This chain links TRBV28 with TRBJ2-1; D is ambiguous. The CDR3 runs to 11 residues. Germline V gene sequence: CDR1 MDHEN, CDR2 SYDVKM. DNA for the CDR3: TGTGCCCGCAGTTTCTACAATGAGCAGTTCTTC. Residues: CARSFYNEQFF.

This clonotype turned up a few times. The J gene is TRBJ1-1, the V gene TRBV7-2, with D possibly matching TRBD1 (6 bases). The CDR3 consists of 12 residues. V dropped 5 bases and J dropped 7 bases, with 11 bases sitting between them. Germline loops: CDR1 SGHTA, CDR2 FQGNSA. The CDR3: CASSVGQFEAFF. CDR3 sequence (DNA): TGTGCCAGCAGCGTTGGACAGTTTGAAGCTTTCTTT.

Written as DNA, the CDR3 is TGTGCCAGCCAGGACAGTTTAAGGAATCAGCCCCAGCATTTT. Translation gives CASQDSLRNQPQHF. The chain uses TRBV25-1 and TRBJ1-5, with D perhaps TRBD1 (6 bases). The V gene's germline CDR1 is MGHDK and CDR2 SYGVNS. The CDR3 has 14 residues. Trimming pared 8 bases from V and 4 bases from J, leaving 15 bases between.

The chain links TRBV6-1 to TRBJ2-5; 7 positions agree with TRBD2. With 5 bases clipped from V and 7 bases from J, the junction kept 7 bases outside the gene matches. The germline CDR1 and CDR2 sequences are MNHNS and SASEGT. The CDR3 contains 13 residues. The CDR3 is CASSRGDQGTQYF. As DNA, the CDR3 is TGTGCCAGCAGTCGGGGGGACCAGGGGACCCAGTACTTC.

This chain joins TRBV20-1 and TRBJ2-5; D might be TRBD1 or TRBD2, each matching 5 bases. The CDR3 has 16 residues. Germline CDR1 and CDR2: DFQATT and SNEGSKA (reference sequence). Deletions cut 5 bases from V and 5 bases from J, with 24 bases between. The CDR3 sequence: CSALMLLGTQRETQYF. Here the CDR3 DNA reads TGCAGTGCTCTTATGTTACTTGGGACCCAGAGGGAGACCCAGTACTTC.

The gene calls are TRBV15 and TRBJ2-3; D gene unclear. This CDR3 has 14 residues. The V end lost 5 bases, the J end lost 0 bases, and 9 bases lay between the germline ends. In germline, CDR1 is LNHNV, CDR2 YYDKDF (reference sequence). CDR3 sequence (DNA): TGTGCCACCAGCGGTCCCGGGAGCACAGATACGCAGTATTTT. It yields the protein CATSGPGSTDTQYF. The variable domain in full, completed from reference TRBV15 and TRBJ2-3, reads DAMVIQNPRYQVTQFGKPVTLSCSQTLNHNVMYWYQQKSSQAPKLLFHYYDKDFNNEADTPDNFQSRRPNTSFCFLDIRSPGLGDTAMYLCATSGPGSTDTQYFGPGTRLTVL.

With regard to this clonotype: A much larger clonotype is one base distant, so this may be a read error. The CDR3 nucleotides read TGTGCCGTTTGGGAGGGATTGAACACTGAAGCTTTCTTT. Translation: CAVWEGLNTEAFF. This chain joins TRBV28 and TRBJ1-1; no clear D. The CDR3 sequence is 13 residues long. V lost 11 bases and J lost 0, with 13 bases in between. Germline V gives CDR1 MDHEN, CDR2 SYDVKM.

There are many counts of this clonotype. The V gene is TRBV12-3 or TRBV12-4, the J gene TRBJ2-1; tentatively, D is TRBD2 (6 bases). V lost 1 base, J lost 9 bases, and 10 bases lay in between. The CDR3 spans 13 residues. CDR3 sequence (DNA): TGTGCCAGCAGTTTAGGGGAGGCCCCTGAGCAGTTCTTC. Its translation: CASSLGEAPEQFF.

The chain combines TRBV4-3 with TRBJ2-7, with 12 nucleotides matching TRBD2. The V and J ends lost 3 bases and 2 bases, in that order; junction bases with no gene match: 5. Germline-derived CDR1 and CDR2 are LGHNA and YSLEER. The CDR3 runs 16 residues. CDR3 sequence (DNA): TGCGCCAGCAGCCAGGGACTAGCGGGCCCAACCTACGAGCAGTACTTC. This encodes CASSQGLAGPTYEQYF.